This T cell receptor (beta chain) stems from a study of shared clonotypes between healthy human individuals. Here immunoSEQ multiplex PCR was the method, and the copy in TCRdb shows in-frame clones only, minus some. The repertoire has about 2 million clones, roughly 94% of them found once; the top ten carry about 0.13%. A CD45RA+ naive subset and a CD45RA-negative memory subset were split from CD4+ cells. Notes on this clone: As yet, its antigen is unknown.

General study points: Clonotypes shared by all four donors outscored non-shared clonotypes in generation probability.

The V segment lost 0 bases and the J segment 2 bases; nucleotides outside the gene matches: 6. The CDR3 loop spans 17 amino acids. Germline loops: CDR1 GTSNPN, CDR2 SVGIG (reference sequence). Sequences were obtained from naive CD4+ T cells sorted from blood. Subset denoted: CD45RA+ positively selected. This receptor was identified in a man aged 18 to 30 in good health. The rearrangement joins TRBV30 to TRBJ2-2, with 10 bases identical to TRBD2. The CDR3 sequence is CAWSVAWTSGNTGELFF. CDR3 DNA sequence: TGTGCCTGGAGTGTAGCTTGGACTAGCGGAAACACCGGGGAGCTGTTTTTT.